A single sample gave rise to the 32 T cell receptor beta chains below, sequenced in a study of response to subunit inactivated influenza vaccine. Each CDR3 protein is one row after TCRdb ran MiXCR on the RT-PCR reads. The sample holds 500,000 to 600,000 distinct CDR3 sequences, about 10% seen once. This same sample was also taken into another study, of T cells expressing NK-cell markers. That publication notes: Researchers built TCR beta cDNA using 5'RACE template switching with UMIs.

The source material was PBMCs from blood, sampled on the day of vaccination. Source of these receptors: a man aged 50-59 years who received an inactivated influenza vaccine.

This clonotype was detected a few times. The chain couples TRBV4-3 to TRBJ2-1, with D unclear. The CDR3 is 15 amino acids. With 1 base removed from V and 8 bases from J, the gap between germline ends came to 15 bases. Germline assignment: CDR1 LGHNA and CDR2 YSLEER. Written as DNA, the CDR3 is TGCGCCAGCAGCCAAGCTGTGGGCAACAGCTATGAGCAGTTCTTC. This translates into CASSQAVGNSYEQFF.

This clonotype was detected many times. The J gene is TRBJ2-1, the V gene TRBV7-9, with no clear D. This CDR3 has 15 amino acids. With 5 bases removed from V and 7 bases from J, the gap between germline ends came to 18 bases. Germline V gives CDR1 SEHNR, CDR2 FQNEAQ (reference sequence). CDR3 DNA: TGTGCCAGCAGCATAGACCTCCTTCTTGGGAATGAGCAGTTCTTC. Its translation is CASSIDLLLGNEQFF.

This chain connects TRBV15 to TRBJ2-7; 9 bases match TRBD1. Trimming removed 0 bases from V and 3 bases from J; junction bases left unmatched: 3. The CDR3 runs to 15 residues. Germline V gene sequence: CDR1 LNHNV, CDR2 YYDKDF (reference sequence). The CDR3 spells CATSRDPGQGYEQYF. The CDR3 DNA reads TGTGCCACCAGCAGAGACCCGGGACAGGGCTACGAGCAGTACTTC.

In its sample, this clonotype was seen a few times. The chain combines TRBV3-1 with TRBJ2-4, with a weak D call TRBD2 (6 bases). Germline values: CDR1 LGHDT, CDR2 YNNKEL (reference sequence). V was clipped by 1 base and J by 0 bases, with 10 bases between them. The CDR3 runs to 16 residues. The CDR3 sequence is CASSQAGDSAKNIQYF. The CDR3 bases are TGTGCCAGCAGCCAAGCGGGGGACTCAGCCAAAAACATTCAGTACTTC.

This clonotype was counted ten times or more. The chain employs TRBV24-1 and TRBJ2-1, with 7 positions matching TRBD1. This CDR3 has 16 residues. V lost 2 bases and J lost 7; bases outside the gene matches: 10. CDR1 is KGHDR, CDR2 SFDVKD, per germline. The CDR3 nucleotides are TGTGCCACCAGTGATTACCGGGACAGAGACATGAATGAGCAGTTCTTC. Its translation is CATSDYRDRDMNEQFF.

This clonotype has just a few counts. V usage is TRBV6-5 and J usage is TRBJ2-3, with a possible D match to TRBD2 (5 bases). V was cut by 10 bases and J by 6 bases, with 14 bases left in between. The V gene's germline CDR1 is MNHEY and CDR2 SVGAGI. This CDR3 has 12 amino acids. Here the CDR3 DNA reads TGTGCCACTTCGTCTTGGGAGGATACGCAGTATTTT. Translating it yields CATSSWEDTQYF.

This clonotype was observed many times. The V gene is TRBV12-3 or TRBV12-4, the J gene TRBJ1-2, with 10 bases lining up with TRBD1. V lost 6 bases to trimming and J lost 4 bases; unmatched junction nucleotides: 5. This CDR3 comprises 14 residues. The DNA for the CDR3 is TGTGCCAGCAGCCCCGGGACAGGGGTCTATGGCTACACCTTC. It encodes CASSPGTGVYGYTF.

This clonotype was detected only a few times. This chain uses TRBV7-7 with TRBJ2-5; the D gene is possibly TRBD1 (5 bases). V lost 2 bases, J lost 4 bases, and 14 bases lay in between. This CDR3 has 15 amino acids. Looked up from germline, CDR1 is SSHAT and CDR2 is FNYEAQ (reference sequence). The CDR3 nucleotides are TGTGCCAGCAGCTTAACACAGGCTTCGGTAGAGACCCAGTACTTC. This encodes CASSLTQASVETQYF.

The chain has TRBV7-2 and TRBJ2-1; 9 positions match TRBD2. Per the germline V gene, CDR1 is SGHTA and CDR2 is FQGNSA. The CDR3 totals 16 residues. V lost 5 bases and J lost 4; bases outside the gene matches: 9. In nucleotides, the CDR3 is TGTGCCAGCAGCCGAGCACCGACTAGCGGTTACAATGAGCAGTTCTTC. Amino acid sequence: CASSRAPTSGYNEQFF.

In its sample, this clonotype was seen many times. The chain joins TRBV24-1 to TRBJ2-3; 12 nucleotides agree with TRBD2. Germline V lookup: CDR1 KGHDR, CDR2 SFDVKD. This CDR3 contains 19 residues. The V and J ends lost 1 base and 5 bases, in that order; junction bases with no gene match: 12. Here the CDR3 reads CATSDFPSRLAGAKDTQYF. The DNA of the CDR3 is TGTGCCACCAGTGATTTCCCTTCTCGACTAGCGGGAGCTAAAGATACGCAGTATTTT.

This clonotype came up a few times. The chain joins TRBV15 to TRBJ2-1; 10 nucleotides align to TRBD2. Germline assignment: CDR1 LNHNV and CDR2 YYDKDF (reference sequence). V was clipped by 8 bases and J by 0 bases; unmatched bases: 13. This CDR3 region has 18 residues. The CDR3, as DNA: TGTGCCACCCGACGGACGACTAGCGGGCTATACTCCTACAATGAGCAGTTCTTC. It translates to CATRRTTSGLYSYNEQFF.

This clonotype was recorded a few times. This sequence joins TRBV7-2 and TRBJ2-7; D uncertain. The germline V gene encodes CDR1 SGHTA and CDR2 FQGNSA. The CDR3 has 14 amino acids. Trimming cost V 2 bases and J 2 bases, with 10 bases left between them. The CDR3, as DNA: TGTGCCAGCAGCTTATTTCCGGGCCCCTACGAGCAGTACTTC. It codes for CASSLFPGPYEQYF. Filled out from reference TRBV7-2 and TRBJ2-7, the complete variable domain reads GAGVSQSPSNKVTEKGKDVELRCDPISGHTALYWYRQSLGQGLEFLIYFQGNSAPDKSGLPSDRFSAERTGGSVSTLTIQRTQQEDSAVYLCASSLFPGPYEQYFGPGTRLTVT.

This clonotype was detected a few times. V and J are TRBV27 and TRBJ2-1, with TRBD2 matching 12 bases. The V gene's germline CDR1 is MNHEY and CDR2 SMNVEV (reference sequence). V shed 6 bases, J shed 8 bases, and the junction held 8 bases outside the gene matches. The CDR3 consists of 15 residues. Here the CDR3 DNA reads TGTGCCAGCAGCAATTTGGGACTAGCGGGCCATGAGCAGTTCTTC. Translated: CASSNLGLAGHEQFF.

This clonotype appeared many times. The gene calls are TRBV5-1 and TRBJ2-4, with D unresolved. CDR1 is SGHRS and CDR2 is YFSETQ in the germline V gene. CDR3 length: 15 amino acids. V dropped 4 bases and J dropped 0 bases, with 11 bases sitting between them. CDR3 coding DNA: TGCGCCAGCAGCGAACAACCGGGAGCCAAAAACATTCAGTACTTC. This translates into CASSEQPGAKNIQYF.

The rearrangement links TRBV24-1 to TRBJ1-2; 10 bases align to TRBD1. Trimming cost V 4 bases and J 7 bases; bases outside gene matches: 2. The CDR3 covers 13 residues. Germline CDR1 is KGHDR and CDR2 is SFDVKD. The chain's CDR3 is CATSDRTGGGYTF. CDR3 DNA: TGTGCCACCAGTGACCGGACAGGGGGTGGCTACACCTTC.

This clonotype turned up a few times. The chain has TRBV7-8 and TRBJ2-1; D remains unclear. The CDR3 sequence is 16 residues long. The germline V and J ends were trimmed by 3 bases and 3 bases, with 15 bases remaining between them. The germline V gene encodes CDR1 SGHVS and CDR2 FQNEAQ. The CDR3 is CASSFPPSVLYNEQFF. The CDR3 DNA reads as TGTGCCAGCAGCTTCCCCCCCTCCGTCCTCTACAATGAGCAGTTCTTC.

This chain joins TRBV4-2 and TRBJ2-3, with a tentative D call TRBD1 (5 bases). The V and J ends lost 0 bases and 7 bases respectively, with 20 bases between them. CDR3 size: 17 residues. The germline gives CDR1 LGHNA, CDR2 YNFKEQ. This CDR3 reads CASSQDAGKAVGNTQYF. The CDR3 DNA is TGTGCCAGCAGCCAAGATGCAGGGAAGGCTGTAGGGAATACGCAGTATTTT.

The gene calls are TRBV12-3 or TRBV12-4 and TRBJ2-4; D may be TRBD1 (6 bases). V lost 9 bases and J lost 1, with 16 bases in between. This CDR3 has 15 residues. Written as DNA, the CDR3 is TGTGCCAGAAGTCCAGGGGTTGAGGCCAAAAACATTCAGTACTTC. This translates into CARSPGVEAKNIQYF.

This clonotype appeared many times. The chain is built from TRBV12-3 or TRBV12-4 and TRBJ2-7; TRBD1 agrees at 7 bases. J lost 4 bases, V lost 6 bases, and 9 bases had no gene match. The CDR3 sequence is 14 residues long. This CDR3 reads CASSLRTGLYEQYF. The CDR3 bases are TGTGCCAGCAGCCTCAGGACAGGTTTATACGAGCAGTACTTC.

This clonotype was counted only a few times. The rearrangement links TRBV20-1 to TRBJ1-2; unclear D gene. V dropped 2 bases and J dropped 2 bases, with 12 bases sitting between them. The length of the CDR3 is 14 residues. CDR1 and CDR2 (germline): DFQATT, SNEGSKA (reference sequence). CDR3 protein: CSARTPGRNYGYTF. DNA for the CDR3: TGCAGTGCTAGAACCCCCGGACGGAACTATGGCTACACCTTC.

This clonotype was observed at least ten times. The chain is built from TRBV12-3 or TRBV12-4 and TRBJ1-2; D is uncertain. Trimming took 4 bases from V and 4 from J, leaving 10 bases between them. The CDR3 sequence is 13 residues long. The CDR3 DNA is TGTGCCAGCAGTTCAGGTCGGCCCTATGGCTACACCTTC. Protein: CASSSGRPYGYTF.

This clonotype was counted only a few times. The rearrangement links TRBV29-1 to TRBJ2-7; D might be TRBD1 (6 bases). Trimming left V 4 bases short and J 2 bases short, with 9 bases between. This CDR3 has 12 residues. CDR1 is SQVTM, CDR2 ANQGSEA, per germline. For the CDR3, the DNA is TGCAGCGTTGCGGACAGTCCCTACGAGCAGTACTTC. Translated, it gives CSVADSPYEQYF.

This chain joins TRBV20-1 and TRBJ1-2; D is perhaps TRBD1 (5 bases). The length of the CDR3 is 14 residues. CDR1 and CDR2 from the germline V gene are DFQATT and SNEGSKA (reference sequence). Trimming took 2 bases from V and 3 from J, leaving 13 bases between them. The CDR3 protein is CSARKGVRDYGYTF. The CDR3 DNA reads TGCAGTGCTAGAAAAGGGGTTCGTGACTATGGCTACACCTTC.

The CDR3 coding sequence is TGTGCCAGTAGTATAGAAACGTACCATACGCAGTATTTT. Amino acid sequence: CASSIETYHTQYF. The chain combines TRBV19 with TRBJ2-3; the D is unclear. The CDR3 has 13 amino acids. Germline V gene lookup returns CDR1 LNHDA and CDR2 SQIVND (reference sequence). The ends were cut back, 0 bases at V and 7 bases at J, with 8 bases in the middle.

This clonotype was observed many times. V and J are TRBV12-3 or TRBV12-4 and TRBJ2-3, with a possible D match to TRBD2 (5 bases). CDR3 length equals 15 residues. The V end lost 6 bases, the J end lost 2 bases, and 15 bases lay between the germline ends. The CDR3 region is CASRHLDSNTDTQYF. DNA of the CDR3: TGTGCCAGCAGACACCTGGACTCAAACACAGATACGCAGTATTTT.

The chain employs TRBV7-9 and TRBJ2-2; TRBD2 agrees at 9 bases. The V segment lost 5 bases and the J segment 1 base; nucleotides outside the gene matches: 2. Germline loops: CDR1 SEHNR, CDR2 FQNEAQ (reference sequence). The CDR3 covers 15 residues. The CDR3 loop reads CASSPAGGNTGELFF. DNA of the CDR3: TGTGCCAGCAGCCCAGCGGGGGGGAACACCGGGGAGCTGTTTTTT.

This chain connects TRBV20-1 to TRBJ2-4; the D gene is possibly TRBD1 (6 bases). This CDR3 has 16 residues. Germline V gene lookup returns CDR1 DFQATT and CDR2 SNEGSKA (reference sequence). Trimming removed 3 bases at V and 2 bases at J, with 17 bases between. The CDR3 loop reads CSASPYLQGTKNIQYF. In nucleotides, the CDR3 is TGCAGTGCTAGTCCGTACTTACAGGGAACCAAAAACATTCAGTACTTC.

V and J are TRBV6-2 or TRBV6-3 and TRBJ1-5; TRBD1 might be the D (5 bases). CDR3 length: 15 residues. The ends were cut back, 6 bases at V and 1 base at J, with 13 bases in the middle. Germline V gives CDR1 MNHEY, CDR2 SVGEGT. In nucleotides, the CDR3 is TGTGCCAGCAGGGAGCAGGGCTGGAGCAATCAGCCCCAGCATTTT. This gives the protein CASREQGWSNQPQHF.

This clonotype was seen a few times. The chain joins TRBV7-8 to TRBJ1-2; no clear D. Germline assignment: CDR1 SGHVS and CDR2 FQNEAQ. With 2 bases removed from V and 4 bases from J, the gap between germline ends came to 14 bases. CDR3 length equals 15 residues. The CDR3 bases are TGTGCCAGCAGCTTAAGGGTCCAGTCGGTCTATGGCTACACCTTC. It translates to CASSLRVQSVYGYTF.

This clonotype was observed a few times. The chain joins TRBV6-5 to TRBJ2-7; 7 bases are shared with TRBD2. The J segment lost 3 bases and the V segment lost 0 bases, leaving 11 bases of the junction unmatched. Germline CDR1 MNHEY, CDR2 SVGAGI. The CDR3 sequence is 17 residues long. CDR3 nucleotide sequence: TGTGCCAGCAGTTACTCGATCCCCACGGGGGGAAACTACGAGCAGTACTTC. It yields the protein CASSYSIPTGGNYEQYF.

This clonotype was observed a handful of times. CDR3 sequence: CASIWAGQGAYNEQFF. The CDR3 nucleotides read TGTGCCAGCATCTGGGCGGGACAGGGGGCGTACAATGAGCAGTTCTTC. The V and J genes are TRBV7-2 and TRBJ2-1, with 12 bases aligning to TRBD1. The CDR3 consists of 16 residues. CDR1 is SGHTA, CDR2 FQGNSA, per germline. J lost 4 bases, V lost 7 bases, and 8 bases had no gene match.

The V gene is TRBV9, the J gene TRBJ2-5, with no clear D. The V and J ends lost 0 bases and 4 bases respectively, with 4 bases between them. From germline, CDR1 is SGDLS and CDR2 YYNGEE. The CDR3 sequence is 12 residues long. DNA for the CDR3: TGTGCCAGCAGCGTAGTGGGAGAGACCCAGTACTTC. It specifies CASSVVGETQYF. Looking up the rest from reference TRBV9 and TRBJ2-5 gives the full variable domain: DSGVTQTPKHLITATGQRVTLRCSPRSGDLSVYWYQQSLDQGLQFLIQYYNGEERAKGNILERFSAQQFPDLHSELNLSSLELGDSALYFCASSVVGETQYFGPGTRLLVL.